The 12 T cell receptor beta chains below come from one sample, sequenced in a study of cytomegalovirus exposure and HLA in healthy donors. This PCR relied on a set of 60 Vbeta primers and 13 Jbeta primers. Produced via immunoSEQ multiplex PCR; TCRdb's table is partial and in-frame only. Among approximately 110,000 clones, under 85% were seen once, and the ten largest hold about 3.9%. The specimen was PBMCs. The receptors stem from a human donor in good health.

The J gene is TRBJ1-2, the V gene TRBV19; 10 nucleotides match TRBD1. Germline assignment: CDR1 LNHDA and CDR2 SQIVND (reference sequence). The trim removed 6 bases at V and 8 bases at J, leaving 9 bases unmatched. CDR3 length: 14 residues. The DNA for the CDR3 is TGTGCCAGTAGCGCGGACAGGGGGAGAGAGGGCTACACCTTC. This sequence encodes CASSADRGREGYTF.

V usage is TRBV5-5 and J usage is TRBJ1-3; tentative D call: TRBD1 (6 bases). CDR3 size: 12 residues. Germline V CDR1 and CDR2: SGHKS, YYEKEE (reference sequence). Trimming cost V 0 bases and J 9 bases, with 7 bases left between them. In nucleotides, the CDR3 is TGTGCCAGCAGCTTGGTAGGGGGCACCATATATTTT. Protein product: CASSLVGGTIYF.

About this clone: The junction differs from germline at one of its ends, possibly a read error. The gene calls are TRBV10-2 and TRBJ1-1; no clear D gene. This CDR3 spans 18 amino acids. CDR1 is WSHSY and CDR2 is SAAADI in the germline V gene. The chain's CDR3 is CASTERSPLLAGGTEAFF. CDR3 DNA sequence: TGCGCCAGCACTGAGCGGAGCCCCCTTTTAGCGGGAGGGACTGAAGCTTTCTTT.

The chain employs TRBV19 and TRBJ1-5; 9 bases agree with TRBD1. Germline V gives CDR1 LNHDA, CDR2 SQIVND (reference sequence). The CDR3 runs 15 residues. The junction had 3 bases not matched to a gene; V was cut back by 0 bases and J by 6 bases. Here the CDR3 reads CASSIEGTGLQPQHF. As DNA, the CDR3 is TGTGCCAGTAGTATAGAAGGGACAGGGCTTCAGCCCCAGCATTTT.

The chain carries TRBV5-1 and TRBJ2-5; a weak D match, TRBD2 (6 bases). The germline CDR1 and CDR2 sequences are SGHRS and YFSETQ. Trimming took 7 bases from V and 4 from J, leaving 8 bases between them. The CDR3 sequence is 11 residues long. In nucleotides, the CDR3 is TGCGCCAGCCGGGACTTAGAGACCCAGTACTTC. Translated, it gives CASRDLETQYF.

The chain combines TRBV5-5 with TRBJ1-5; a possible D gene is TRBD1 (5 bases). Germline V gene data show CDR1 as SGHKS and CDR2 as YYEKEE (reference sequence). V lost 4 bases and J 6 bases, leaving 14 bases between the germline ends. The CDR3 sequence is 14 residues long. DNA of the CDR3: TGTGCCAGCAGCCCCCTACAGGAGGGTCAGCCCCAGCATTTT. This sequence encodes CASSPLQEGQPQHF.

A word on this clone: The same CDR3 arises from other DNA sequences in this sample as well. The genes are TRBV18 and TRBJ1-1; possibly TRBD1 for D (6 bases). Germline-derived CDR1 and CDR2 are KGHSH and LQKENI. CDR3 size: 14 residues. The V end lost 4 bases, the J end lost 2 bases, and 11 bases lay between the germline ends. CDR3 sequence (DNA): TGTGCCAGCTCACTCGGCAGGGGAAACACTGAAGCTTTCTTT. Encoded protein: CASSLGRGNTEAFF. The full variable domain, in which reference TRBV18 and TRBJ1-1 provide the parts outside the CDR3, is NAGVMQNPRHLVRRRGQEARLRCSPMKGHSHVYWYRQLPEEGLKFMVYLQKENIIDESGMPKERFSAEFPKEGPSILRIQQVVRGDSAAYFCASSLGRGNTEAFFGQGTRLTVV.

This clone has only a few counts. This rearrangement joins TRBV2 to TRBJ2-5; 7 nucleotides align to TRBD2. Germline values: CDR1 SNHLY, CDR2 FYNNEI. The CDR3 has 15 amino acids. J was trimmed by 2 bases and V by 6 bases; bases with no gene match: 9. In DNA form, the CDR3 reads TGTGCCAGCAGGATTAACAGCGGGATTCAAGAGACCCAGTACTTC. This codes for CASRINSGIQETQYF.

This clone was observed a few times. The J gene is TRBJ1-3, the V gene TRBV11-2, with D possibly matching TRBD1 (5 bases). Trimming took off 1 base at V and 2 bases at J, with 15 bases between the two ends. Germline assignment: CDR1 SGHAT and CDR2 FQNNGV. The CDR3 covers 17 residues. CDR3 sequence: CASSLAGVTRTGNTIYF. DNA of the CDR3: TGTGCCAGCAGCTTAGCGGGGGTAACGAGGACTGGAAACACCATATATTTT.

The CDR3 DNA is TGTGCCAGCAGTTTTGGCGGTAGCAATCAGCCCCAGCATTTT. It encodes CASSFGGSNQPQHF. The chain has TRBV28 and TRBJ1-5; D ambiguous. CDR1 and CDR2 (germline): MDHEN, SYDVKM. CDR3 length: 14 residues. Trimming cost V 3 bases and J 0 bases, with 6 bases left between them.

In its sample, this clone was seen a few times. This chain joins TRBV30 and TRBJ1-1; D ambiguous. CDR3 length: 15 amino acids. V lost 2 bases and J lost 1, with 14 bases in between. Germline CDR1 reads GTSNPN; CDR2 reads SVGIG (reference sequence). CDR3 sequence (DNA): TGTGCCTGGAGTCCAATGTCCGCGGGGAACACTGAAGCTTTCTTT. Amino acid sequence: CAWSPMSAGNTEAFF.

The chain joins TRBV9 to TRBJ2-7; TRBD2 aligns across 10 bases. CDR1 is SGDLS and CDR2 is YYNGEE in the germline V gene. This CDR3 is 15 amino acids long. V was clipped by 0 bases and J by 2 bases; unmatched bases: 2. CDR3 nucleotide sequence: TGTGCCAGCAGCGTAGGGAGCGGGAGGGCCTACGAGCAGTACTTC. Translation gives CASSVGSGRAYEQYF.